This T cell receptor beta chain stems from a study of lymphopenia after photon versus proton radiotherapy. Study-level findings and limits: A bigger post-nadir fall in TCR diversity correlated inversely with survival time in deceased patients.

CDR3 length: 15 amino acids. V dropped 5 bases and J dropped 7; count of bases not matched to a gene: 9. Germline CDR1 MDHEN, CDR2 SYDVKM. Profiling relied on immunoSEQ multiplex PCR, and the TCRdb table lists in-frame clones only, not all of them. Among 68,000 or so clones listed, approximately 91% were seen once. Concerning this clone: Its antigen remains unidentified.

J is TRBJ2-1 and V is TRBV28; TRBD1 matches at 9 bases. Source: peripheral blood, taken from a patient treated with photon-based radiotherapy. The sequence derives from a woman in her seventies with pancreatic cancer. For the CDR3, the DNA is TGTGCCAGCAGTGACCGGGACAGGGTTCTGAATGAGCAGTTCTTC. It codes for CASSDRDRVLNEQFF.